The 5 T cell receptor beta chains below were found in one sample sequenced in a study of beta chain features in type 1 diabetes. The antigens for these receptors are not known. The study, taken as a whole, reports: Type 1 diabetes patients had TCRB CDR3s that were shorter (moderately but significantly so) in all four CD4+ subsets.

Every isolated RNA sample was fully reverse transcribed, so sequencing captured expressed TCRB transcripts. Clones were read by immunoSEQ multiplex PCR, and TCRdb kept only the in-frame ones, dropping some. This table holds under 300,000 clones, roughly 16% found once. The source material was naive CD4+ T cells from blood. The receptors were gathered from a man aged 25-45 years with type 1 diabetes.

The chain has TRBV30 and TRBJ2-3; D is perhaps TRBD2 (5 bases). The V end was cut by 0 bases, the J end by 2 bases, with 9 bases between. Looked up from germline, CDR1 is GTSNPN and CDR2 is SVGIG (reference sequence). The CDR3 runs to 14 residues. CDR3 residues: CAWSVAVLTDTQYF. The CDR3 region has the DNA TGTGCCTGGAGTGTAGCGGTCCTCACAGATACGCAGTATTTT.

In its sample, this clone was seen a few times. The V and J genes are TRBV27 and TRBJ2-4; 10 bases agree with TRBD2. Trimming cost V 6 bases and J 9 bases; bases outside gene matches: 11. Germline-derived CDR1 and CDR2 are MNHEY and SMNVEV (reference sequence). This CDR3 has 15 amino acids. The CDR3 bases are TGTGCCAGCAGCCGCCGGACTAGCGGAGTCGGCATTCAGTACTTC. Its protein is CASSRRTSGVGIQYF.

The CDR3 DNA sequence: TGTGCCAGCAGAGCAGGACACTTCTACGAGCAGTACTTC. As protein: CASRAGHFYEQYF. The chain carries TRBV6-4 and TRBJ2-7; maybe TRBD1 (5 bases). The CDR3 totals 13 residues. Germline V CDR1 and CDR2: MRHNA, SNTAGT. Between the trimmed V and J ends, which lost 6 bases and 3 bases, there was a span of 12 bases.

A few counts support this clone. The rearrangement joins TRBV5-6 to TRBJ2-1; 9 nucleotides match TRBD2. The CDR3 sequence is 14 residues long. V shed 5 bases, J shed 9 bases, and the junction held 9 bases outside the gene matches. CDR1 is SGHDT and CDR2 is YYEEEE in the germline V gene. For the CDR3, the DNA is TGTGCCAGCAGTTCCGGACTAGCGTTGGGTGAGCAGTTCTTC. It is translated as CASSSGLALGEQFF.

This clone was seen only a few times. The gene calls are TRBV5-1 and TRBJ2-4, with D perhaps TRBD1 or TRBD2 (5 bases each). CDR3 length: 15 amino acids. Trimming removed 4 bases from V and 7 bases from J, with 18 bases in between. Germline CDR1 is SGHRS and CDR2 is YFSETQ. CDR3 sequence (DNA): TGCGCCAGCAGCATCTCCGGGACGGGCGGCAACATTCAGTACTTC. Protein sequence: CASSISGTGGNIQYF.